These T cell receptor beta chains were read from a single sample in a study of CD8+ T cells in alopecia areata. The repertoire was sequenced with immunoSEQ multiplex PCR; TCRdb's copy has only in-frame clones and lacks some. Of 150,000 to 200,000 clones listed, 55% are singletons. Sequencing was done on a sample of CD4+ T cells sorted from blood. These receptors were obtained from a human donor in good health. The CDR3 runs from the conserved cysteine through the conserved F or W. The D gene is left open where the match is weak. Clone size, where shown, is once, few, many, or a class for clones that have expanded.

J: TRBJ2-1; size: .; V: TRBV4-1; D: TRBD2; DNA: TGCGCCAGCAGGAGACTAGCGGGGGGCAACTACAATGAGCAGTTCTTC; CDR3: CASRRLAGGNYNEQFF
J: TRBJ1-5; size: .; V: TRBV7-9; D: .; DNA: TGTGCCAGCAGCTTAGGTCAGCTCAATCAGCCCCAGCATTTT; CDR3: CASSLGQLNQPQHF
J: TRBJ2-3; size: .; V: TRBV30; D: TRBD2; DNA: TGTGCCTGGAGCAACCCTAGCGGGAAAACAGATACGCAGTATTTT; CDR3: CAWSNPSGKTDTQYF
J: TRBJ2-1; size: .; V: TRBV6-1; D: .; DNA: TGTGCCAGCAGCGCTATACAGGGAGTAGGCAGTGAGCAGTTCTTC; CDR3: CASSAIQGVGSEQFF
J: TRBJ2-1; size: .; V: TRBV5-1; D: .; DNA: TGCGCCAGCAGCTTGGGCGGAAATAACAATGAGCAGTTCTTC; CDR3: CASSLGGNNNEQFF
J: TRBJ2-1; size: .; V: TRBV30; D: .; DNA: TGTGCCTGGAACCGGGACGGAACCTACAATGAGCAGTTCTTC; CDR3: CAWNRDGTYNEQFF
J: TRBJ2-3; size: .; V: TRBV7-2; D: TRBD2; DNA: TGTGCCAGCAGCACCCCAAGCCCACTAGCGGGGGCCACAGATACGCAGTATTTT; CDR3: CASSTPSPLAGATDTQYF
J: TRBJ2-1; size: .; V: TRBV29-1; D: TRBD2; DNA: TGCAGCGCCCACCGGGACTACTCCTACAATGAGCAGTTCTTC; CDR3: CSAHRDYSYNEQFF
J: TRBJ1-4; size: few; V: TRBV29-1; D: .; DNA: TGCAGCGTTGAAGGCTCAGGGGACGATGAAAAACTGTTTTTT; CDR3: CSVEGSGDDEKLFF
J: TRBJ2-7; size: few; V: TRBV4-2; D: TRBD2; DNA: TGTGCCAGCAGCCCTGAACGGCCGGGACTAGCGGGAGTCGAGCAGTACTTC; CDR3: CASSPERPGLAGVEQYF
J: TRBJ2-2; size: .; V: TRBV9; D: .; DNA: TGTGCCAGCAGCGTACGTACCCTCGGGGAGCTGTTTTTT; CDR3: CASSVRTLGELFF
J: TRBJ2-7; size: once; V: TRBV5-6; D: TRBD2; DNA: TGTGCCAGCCTTCAAGCGGGATTCTCCTACGAGCAGTACTTC; CDR3: CASLQAGFSYEQYF
J: TRBJ2-7; size: .; V: TRBV29-1; D: .; DNA: TGCAGCGCCTCGGGCGGGACAGAAAACTACGAGCAGTACTTC; CDR3: CSASGGTENYEQYF
J: TRBJ2-1; size: .; V: TRBV5-1; D: TRBD2; DNA: TGCGCCAGCAGCAATAATCTTCGCGGGAGGGCCCATGAGCAGTTCTTC; CDR3: CASSNNLRGRAHEQFF
J: TRBJ1-1; size: .; V: TRBV29-1; D: .; DNA: TGCAGCGCGGGGTACGATGAAGCTTTCTTT; CDR3: CSAGYDEAFF
J: TRBJ1-2; size: few; V: TRBV7-9; D: .; DNA: TGTGCCAGCAGCTTCACAGGGAGCAATGGCTACACCTTC; CDR3: CASSFTGSNGYTF
J: TRBJ1-5; size: .; V: TRBV6-6; D: .; DNA: TGTGCCAGCAGTTATGGGGGAAATCAGCCCCAGCATTTT; CDR3: CASSYGGNQPQHF
J: TRBJ1-4; size: .; V: TRBV29-1; D: .; DNA: TGCAGCGTTCTCTCTGGATTTCAGGGAGGTGAAAAACTGTTTTTT; CDR3: CSVLSGFQGGEKLFF
J: TRBJ1-2; size: .; V: TRBV5-1; D: .; DNA: TGCGCCAGCAGCCCCCGGGGAGGGGCGACAAACTATGGCTACACCTTC; CDR3: CASSPRGGATNYGYTF
J: TRBJ2-5; size: .; V: TRBV7-2; D: .; DNA: TGTGCCAGCAGCCCGGCAGGAGAGACCCAGTACTTC; CDR3: CASSPAGETQYF
J: TRBJ2-5; size: .; V: TRBV5-6; D: TRBD2; DNA: TGTGCCAGCAGCTCCCTCGGGTCTAGCGGATCCCAAGAGACCCAGTACTTC; CDR3: CASSSLGSSGSQETQYF
J: TRBJ2-2; size: once; V: TRBV5-1; D: .; DNA: TGCGCCAGCAGCTTGGGGGACGCGAACACCGGGGAGCTGTTTTTT; CDR3: CASSLGDANTGELFF
J: TRBJ2-5; size: .; V: TRBV10-1; D: .; DNA: TGCGCCAGCAGTGTGGCCAGAGAAGAGACCCAGTACTTC; CDR3: CASSVAREETQYF
J: TRBJ2-3; size: .; V: TRBV4-1; D: TRBD2; DNA: TGCGCCAGCAGCCTACTAGCGGGAGAGAACACAGATACGCAGTATTTT; CDR3: CASSLLAGENTDTQYF
J: TRBJ1-2; size: .; V: TRBV5-1; D: TRBD1; DNA: TGCGCCAGCAGCTTGGGGACAGGTTCTAACTATGGCTACACCTTC; CDR3: CASSLGTGSNYGYTF
J: TRBJ2-1; size: .; V: TRBV5-4; D: .; DNA: TGTGCCAGCAGCTTGCGGGGACCTCAGTTCTTC; CDR3: CASSLRGPQFF
J: TRBJ1-4; size: few; V: TRBV6-1; D: TRBD1; DNA: TGTGCCAGCAGGCACGGACAGGGACGTGAAAAACTGTTTTTT; CDR3: CASRHGQGREKLFF
J: TRBJ2-3; size: .; V: TRBV7-2; D: .; DNA: TGTGCCAGCAGCACCAACACAGATACGCAGTATTTT; CDR3: CASSTNTDTQYF
J: TRBJ2-5; size: .; V: TRBV5-4; D: .; DNA: TGTGCCAGCAGCGCAACAGGGATAGAGACCCAGTACTTC; CDR3: CASSATGIETQYF
J: TRBJ2-5; size: .; V: TRBV7-9; D: .; DNA: TGTGCCAGCACTACTCTCGGGGCGCAAGAGACCCAGTACTTC; CDR3: CASTTLGAQETQYF
J: TRBJ2-1; size: .; V: TRBV29-1; D: .; DNA: TGCAGCGTGAAAGGCGGGACCAATTACAATGAGCAGTTCTTC; CDR3: CSVKGGTNYNEQFF
J: TRBJ2-7; size: .; V: TRBV6-5; D: TRBD2; DNA: TGTGCCAGCAGTTCCCTACTAGCGGGGCGAGAGCAGTACTTC; CDR3: CASSSLLAGREQYF
J: TRBJ1-3; size: .; V: TRBV18; D: .; DNA: TGTGCCAGCTCAGGGGGCAACGGAAACACCATATATTTT; CDR3: CASSGGNGNTIYF
J: TRBJ2-2; size: .; V: TRBV5-1; D: TRBD1; DNA: TGTGCCAGCAGCTGGGGGACAGGGTGGAACACCGGGGAGCTGTTTTTT; CDR3: CASSWGTGWNTGELFF
J: TRBJ2-1; size: few; V: TRBV19; D: .; DNA: TGTGCCAGTAGTTCCCGAACCCACAATGAGCAGTTCTTC; CDR3: CASSSRTHNEQFF
J: TRBJ1-5; size: .; V: TRBV27; D: .; DNA: TGTGCCAGCCGTCCCCTTACTTCGTTGAATCAGCCCCAGCATTTT; CDR3: CASRPLTSLNQPQHF
J: TRBJ1-1; size: .; V: TRBV2; D: .; DNA: TGTGCCAGCAGACCGACACTGAACACTGAAGCTTTCTTT; CDR3: CASRPTLNTEAFF
J: TRBJ2-7; size: .; V: TRBV7-9; D: TRBD2; DNA: TGTGCCAGCAGCTGGGGGGGATCCTACGAGCAGTACTTC; CDR3: CASSWGGSYEQYF
J: TRBJ2-6; size: few; V: TRBV27; D: .; DNA: TGTGCCAGCAGTTTATTCAGCTCGGCACAGGGGGCCAACGTCCTGACTTTC; CDR3: CASSLFSSAQGANVLTF
J: TRBJ2-2; size: .; V: TRBV9; D: .; DNA: TGTGCCAGCCGTGGGGGGAGTTTGACCGGGGAGCTGTTTTTT; CDR3: CASRGGSLTGELFF
J: TRBJ2-5; size: .; V: TRBV29-1; D: TRBD2; DNA: TGCAGCATGACTAGCTCGAAGACCCAGTACTTC; CDR3: CSMTSSKTQYF
J: TRBJ1-4; size: .; V: TRBV27; D: .; DNA: TGTGCCAGCAGTTTAAGGGAGGGGGGACCTGGAAAACTGTTTTTT; CDR3: CASSLREGGPGKLFF
J: TRBJ1-5; size: .; V: TRBV30; D: .; DNA: TGTGCCGGGCATCAGTATAGCAATCAGCCCCAGCATTTT; CDR3: CAGHQYSNQPQHF
J: TRBJ2-1; size: .; V: TRBV10-3; D: .; DNA: TGTGCCATCCACTCGGGAACCTACAATGAGCAGTTCTTC; CDR3: CAIHSGTYNEQFF
J: TRBJ1-4; size: few; V: TRBV9; D: TRBD1; DNA: TGTGCCAGCAGCTCCAGGGACAGGGATCTGAAACTGTTTTTT; CDR3: CASSSRDRDLKLFF
J: TRBJ1-1; size: few; V: TRBV6-5; D: .; DNA: TGTGCCAGCATAAAGCCGGGGGGCTCTGAAGCTTTCTTT; CDR3: CASIKPGGSEAFF
J: TRBJ1-4; size: few; V: TRBV29-1; D: TRBD1; DNA: TGCAGCGTACCGGGACAGGAAAAACTGTTTTTT; CDR3: CSVPGQEKLFF
J: TRBJ1-2; size: .; V: TRBV30; D: .; DNA: TGTGCCTGGAGGGGGGATGTAGGAACCTACACCTTC; CDR3: CAWRGDVGTYTF
J: TRBJ2-7; size: few; V: TRBV29-1; D: TRBD2; DNA: TGCAGCGTTGCCGGGGGGTTGTCGTCCTACGAGCAGTACTTC; CDR3: CSVAGGLSSYEQYF
J: TRBJ2-7; size: .; V: TRBV6-1; D: TRBD2; DNA: TGTGCCAGCAGGACTAGCGGATCCTACGAGCAGTACTTC; CDR3: CASRTSGSYEQYF
J: TRBJ2-5; size: .; V: TRBV29-1; D: .; DNA: TGCAGCGTGGGTTTGGAGACCCAGTACTTC; CDR3: CSVGLETQYF
J: TRBJ2-6; size: .; V: TRBV29-1; D: .; DNA: TGCAGCGCCCCAAGCTACTCTGGGGCCAACGTCCTGACTTTC; CDR3: CSAPSYSGANVLTF
J: TRBJ1-5; size: once; V: TRBV6-5; D: .; DNA: TGTGCCAGCAGTAAGGACAGCCTGGGCAATCAGCCCCAGCATTTT; CDR3: CASSKDSLGNQPQHF
J: TRBJ2-4; size: few; V: TRBV27; D: TRBD1; DNA: TGTGCCACCGGGACAGGGGCGGAAAACATTCAGTACTTC; CDR3: CATGTGAENIQYF
J: TRBJ2-7; size: few; V: TRBV6-5; D: .; DNA: TGTGCCAGCAGTTACCTCCTGGGGGCTCTCTACGAGCAGTACTTC; CDR3: CASSYLLGALYEQYF
J: TRBJ2-4; size: .; V: TRBV11-2; D: .; DNA: TGTGCCAGTAGGAGGGTCAAAGATAAAAACATTCAGTACTTC; CDR3: CASRRVKDKNIQYF